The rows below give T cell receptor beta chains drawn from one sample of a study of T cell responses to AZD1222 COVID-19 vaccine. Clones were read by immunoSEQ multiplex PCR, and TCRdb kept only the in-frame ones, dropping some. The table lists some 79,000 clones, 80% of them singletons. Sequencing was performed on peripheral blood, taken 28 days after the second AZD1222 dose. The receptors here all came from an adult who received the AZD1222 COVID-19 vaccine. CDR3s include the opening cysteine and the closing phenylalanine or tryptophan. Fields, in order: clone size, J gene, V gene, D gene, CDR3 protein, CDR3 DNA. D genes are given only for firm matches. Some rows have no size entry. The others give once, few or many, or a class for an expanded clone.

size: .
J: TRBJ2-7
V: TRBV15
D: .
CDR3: CATSQGLYEQYF
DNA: TGTGCCACCAGCCAGGGGTTGTACGAGCAGTACTTC

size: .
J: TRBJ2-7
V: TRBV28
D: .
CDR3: CATGAGRFYEQYF
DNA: TGTGCCACCGGGGCAGGGCGTTTCTACGAGCAGTACTTC

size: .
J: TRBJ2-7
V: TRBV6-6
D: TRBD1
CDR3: CASSGAGTGKEQYF
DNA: TGTGCCAGCAGTGGGGCCGGGACAGGGAAAGAGCAGTACTTC

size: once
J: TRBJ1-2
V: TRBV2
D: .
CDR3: CASSRTAGYGYTF
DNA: TGTGCCAGCAGTCGGACTGCCGGTTATGGCTACACCTTC

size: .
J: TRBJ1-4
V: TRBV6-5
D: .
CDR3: CASEGHSTNEKLFF
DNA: TGTGCCAGTGAGGGACACTCAACTAATGAAAAACTGTTTTTT

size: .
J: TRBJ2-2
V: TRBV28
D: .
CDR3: CASKLLTGELFF
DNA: TGTGCCAGTAAACTTCTTACCGGGGAGCTGTTTTTT

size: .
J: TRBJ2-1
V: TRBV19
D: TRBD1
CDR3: CASSGQGQGAPSYNEQFF
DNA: TGTGCCAGTAGTGGGCAGGGACAGGGGGCTCCCTCCTACAATGAGCAGTTCTTC

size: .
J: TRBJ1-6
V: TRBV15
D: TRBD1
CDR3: CATSRGQGSPLHF
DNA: TGTGCCACCAGCAGAGGACAGGGTTCACCCCTCCACTTT

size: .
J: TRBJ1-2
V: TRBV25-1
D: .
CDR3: CASQRGVGLSNYGYTF
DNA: TGTGCCAGCCAAAGGGGGGTAGGACTATCTAACTATGGCTACACCTTC

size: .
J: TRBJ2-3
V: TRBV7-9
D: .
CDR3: CASSLPRFIRGEGDTQYF
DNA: TGTGCCAGCAGCTTACCCCGCTTCATCAGGGGAGAGGGAGATACGCAGTATTTT

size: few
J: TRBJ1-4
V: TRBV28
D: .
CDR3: CASTYNRANRGKLFF
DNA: TGTGCCAGCACATACAACCGGGCGAATCGGGGAAAACTGTTTTTT

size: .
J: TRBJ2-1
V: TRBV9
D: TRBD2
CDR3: CASSVTGLAGAGYNEQFF
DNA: TGTGCCAGCAGCGTAACCGGACTAGCGGGTGCGGGGTACAATGAGCAGTTCTTC

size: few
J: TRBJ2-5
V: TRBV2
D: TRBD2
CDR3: CASSPQGGRTETQYF
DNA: TGTGCCAGCAGTCCCCAGGGAGGGAGGACGGAGACCCAGTACTTC

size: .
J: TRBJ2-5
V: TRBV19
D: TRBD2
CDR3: CASRPSGGVETQYF
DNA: TGTGCCAGTAGACCTAGCGGGGGGGTGGAGACCCAGTACTTC

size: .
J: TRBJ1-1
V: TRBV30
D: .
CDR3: CAWSLPYEAFF
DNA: TGTGCCTGGTCTCTTCCCTATGAAGCTTTCTTT

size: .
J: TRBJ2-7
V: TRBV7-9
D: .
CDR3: CASSLAVTGHEQYF
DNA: TGTGCCAGCAGCTTAGCGGTTACAGGGCACGAGCAGTACTTC

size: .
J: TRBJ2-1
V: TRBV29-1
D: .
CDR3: CSVYGFSYNEQFF
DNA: TGCAGCGTTTATGGATTTTCCTACAATGAGCAGTTCTTC

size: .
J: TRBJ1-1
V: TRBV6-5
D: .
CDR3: CASSLEVNTEAFF
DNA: TGTGCCAGCAGTCTGGAGGTAAACACTGAAGCTTTCTTT

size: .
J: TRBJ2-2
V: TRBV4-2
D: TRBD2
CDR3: CASSPAGGHTGELFF
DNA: TGTGCCAGCAGCCCAGCGGGGGGCCACACCGGGGAGCTGTTTTTT

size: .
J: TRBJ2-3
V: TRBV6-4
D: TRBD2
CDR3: CASSRGGSTDTQYF
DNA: TGTGCCAGCAGTCGCGGGGGGAGCACAGATACGCAGTATTTT

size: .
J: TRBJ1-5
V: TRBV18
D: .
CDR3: CASSPGNQPQHF
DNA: TGTGCCAGCTCACCAGGCAATCAGCCCCAGCATTTT

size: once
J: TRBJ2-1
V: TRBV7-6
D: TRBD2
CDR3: CASSFLAGENEQFF
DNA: TGTGCCAGCAGCTTCTTAGCGGGAGAGAATGAGCAGTTCTTC

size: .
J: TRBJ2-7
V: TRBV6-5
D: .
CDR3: CASSRDTSTNEQYF
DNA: TGTGCCAGCAGTCGCGACACCTCAACGAACGAGCAGTACTTC

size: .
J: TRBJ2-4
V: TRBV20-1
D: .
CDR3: CSARGPNIQYF
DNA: TGCAGTGCTAGGGGGCCAAACATTCAGTACTTC

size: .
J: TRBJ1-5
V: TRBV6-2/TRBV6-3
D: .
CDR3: CASTPGTQRNQPQHF
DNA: TGTGCCAGCACCCCCGGGACACAGCGCAATCAGCCCCAGCATTTT

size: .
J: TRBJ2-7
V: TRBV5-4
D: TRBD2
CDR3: CASSLATSGVNEQYF
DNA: TGTGCCAGCAGCTTGGCGACTAGCGGGGTTAACGAGCAGTACTTC

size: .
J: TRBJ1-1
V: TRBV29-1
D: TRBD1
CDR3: CSVTKTGQGFRRAEAFF
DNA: TGCAGCGTTACAAAAACGGGACAGGGATTTCGGCGCGCCGAAGCTTTCTTT

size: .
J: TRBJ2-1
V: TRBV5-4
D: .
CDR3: CASSRSIGLKSNEQFF
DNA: TGTGCCAGCAGTCGATCCATAGGACTCAAAAGCAATGAGCAGTTCTTC

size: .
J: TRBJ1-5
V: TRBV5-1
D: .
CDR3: CASSLEGDSNQPQHF
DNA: TGCGCCAGCAGCTTGGAGGGTGATAGCAATCAGCCCCAGCATTTT

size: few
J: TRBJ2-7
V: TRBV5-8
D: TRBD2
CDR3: CASSLGGGNYEQYF
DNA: TGTGCCAGCAGCTTGGGGGGGGGAAACTACGAGCAGTACTTC

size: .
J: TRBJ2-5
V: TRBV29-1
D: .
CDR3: CSVTEETQYF
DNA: TGCAGCGTCACGGAAGAGACCCAGTACTTC

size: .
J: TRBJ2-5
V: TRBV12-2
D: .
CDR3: CASRPPGVLAETQYF
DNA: TGTGCAAGTCGCCCCCCCGGGGTATTGGCAGAGACCCAGTACTTC

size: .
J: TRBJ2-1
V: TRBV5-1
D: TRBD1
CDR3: CASSVGQGYNEQFF
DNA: TGCGCCAGCAGCGTCGGACAGGGTTACAATGAGCAGTTCTTC

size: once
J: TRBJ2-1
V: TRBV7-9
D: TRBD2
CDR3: CASSLGGFVGLAVHNEQFF
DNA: TGTGCCAGCAGCTTAGGGGGGTTCGTGGGACTAGCGGTCCACAATGAGCAGTTCTTC

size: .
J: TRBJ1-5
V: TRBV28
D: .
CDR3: CASSSPTGSNQPQHF
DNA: TGTGCCAGCAGTTCACCCACGGGAAGCAATCAGCCCCAGCATTTT

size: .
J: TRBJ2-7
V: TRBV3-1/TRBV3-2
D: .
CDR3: CASSQIYEQYF
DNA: TGTGCCAGCAGCCAAATCTACGAGCAGTACTTC

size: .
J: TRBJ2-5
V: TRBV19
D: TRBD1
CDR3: CASSIGDRHQETQYF
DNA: TGTGCCAGTAGTATAGGGGACAGGCACCAAGAGACCCAGTACTTC

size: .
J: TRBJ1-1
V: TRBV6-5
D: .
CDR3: CASSYRGNTEAFF
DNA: TGTGCCAGCAGTTACAGGGGCAACACTGAAGCTTTCTTT

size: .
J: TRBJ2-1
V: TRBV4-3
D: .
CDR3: CASSQEWQGSGSNEQFF
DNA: TGCGCCAGCAGCCAAGAGTGGCAGGGGAGCGGGTCTAATGAGCAGTTCTTC

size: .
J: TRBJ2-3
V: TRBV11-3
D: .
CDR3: CASSRSPVFTDTQYF
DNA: TGTGCCAGCAGCCGTAGCCCTGTCTTCACAGATACGCAGTATTTT

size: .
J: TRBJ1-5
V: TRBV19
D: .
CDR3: CASSISVGVRSNQPQHF
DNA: TGTGCCAGTAGTATTAGCGTGGGGGTGCGTAGCAATCAGCCCCAGCATTTT

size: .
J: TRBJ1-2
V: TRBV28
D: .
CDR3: CASSLDSYGYTF
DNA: TGTGCCAGCAGCCTGGACAGCTATGGCTACACCTTC

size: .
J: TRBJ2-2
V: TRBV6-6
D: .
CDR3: CASSYSTGGELFF
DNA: TGTGCCAGCAGTTACTCGACCGGCGGGGAGCTGTTTTTT

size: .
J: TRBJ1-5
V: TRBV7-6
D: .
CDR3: CASSLGGGNQPQHF
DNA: TGTGCCAGCAGCTTAGGCGGGGGCAATCAGCCCCAGCATTTT

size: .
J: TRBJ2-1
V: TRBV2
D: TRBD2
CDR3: CASSEEVAQRGEQFF
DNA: TGTGCCAGCAGTGAAGAAGTAGCTCAGCGGGGTGAGCAGTTCTTC

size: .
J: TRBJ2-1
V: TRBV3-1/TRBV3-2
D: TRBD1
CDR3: CASRTDRVIEQFF
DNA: TGTGCCAGCAGAACTGACAGGGTAATTGAGCAGTTCTTC

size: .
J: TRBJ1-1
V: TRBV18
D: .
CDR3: CASSSTGDTEAFF
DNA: TGTGCCAGCTCAAGTACAGGTGACACTGAAGCTTTCTTT

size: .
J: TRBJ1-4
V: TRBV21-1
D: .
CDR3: CASTQTPGDTSNEKLFF
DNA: TGTGCCAGCACCCAAACCCCTGGGGACACCTCTAATGAAAAACTGTTTTTT

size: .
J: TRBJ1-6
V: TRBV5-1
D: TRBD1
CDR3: CASSSIPGQGSYNSPLHF
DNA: TGCGCCAGCAGCTCTATTCCGGGACAGGGGTCCTATAATTCACCCCTCCACTTT

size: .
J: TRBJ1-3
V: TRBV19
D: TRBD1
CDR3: CASSTKTGGKNTIYF
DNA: TGTGCCAGTAGTACGAAGACAGGGGGCAAAAACACCATATATTTT

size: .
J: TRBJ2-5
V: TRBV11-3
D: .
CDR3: CASSLGHRETQYF
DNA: TGTGCCAGCAGCTTAGGCCATAGAGAGACCCAGTACTTC

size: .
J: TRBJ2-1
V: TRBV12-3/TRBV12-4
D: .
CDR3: CASSTDYNEQFF
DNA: TGTGCCAGCAGCACTGATTACAATGAGCAGTTCTTC

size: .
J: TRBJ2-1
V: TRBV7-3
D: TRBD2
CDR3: CASSPIAGWSYNEQFF
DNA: TGTGCCAGCAGTCCCATAGCGGGGTGGTCCTACAATGAGCAGTTCTTC

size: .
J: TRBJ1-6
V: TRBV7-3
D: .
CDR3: CASSPDPGQSLHF
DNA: TGTGCCAGCAGCCCCGATCCGGGACAAAGCCTCCACTTT

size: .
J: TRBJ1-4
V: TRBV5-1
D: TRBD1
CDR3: CASSATQGRGKLFF
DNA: TGCGCCAGCAGCGCGACACAGGGGAGGGGAAAACTGTTTTTT